The subject of this entry is one TCR beta chain. No antigen is known for it. The identical CDR3 is also encoded by other nucleotide sequences in the sample. This sample was included in a study of beta chain features in type 1 diabetes. V was cut by 0 bases and J by 1 base, with 6 bases left in between. This CDR3 has 14 residues. CDR1 is SGHDN and CDR2 is FVKESK in the germline V gene. The sequenced template was cDNA made from the entire isolated RNA. Clones were read by immunoSEQ multiplex PCR, and TCRdb kept only the in-frame ones, dropping some. The table lists some 190,000 clones, 6% to 9% of them singletons. Study-level points and caveats: Significant though moderate, a shortening of TCRB CDR3s appeared in all four CD4+ subsets of Type 1 diabetes patients. TCRB repertoires of naive, central memory and Treg cells appeared more similar among patients than among healthy donors. The influence of HLA type on TCRB rearrangement stayed undetermined. The VDJ junctions of type 1 diabetes patients carried fewer insertions and more deletions.

Sorting of CD4+ naive, central memory, regulatory and stem cell-like memory cells was performed via CD45RO/CCR7/CD25/CD127/CD95/CD27. The receptor comes from a man between 18 and 29 years old with type 1 diabetes. Material: central memory CD4+ T cells from blood. The chain uses TRBV14 and TRBJ2-5; D call uncertain. The CDR3 loop reads CASSQEYSQETQYF. In DNA, the CDR3 is TGTGCCAGCAGCCAAGAATATAGCCAAGAGACCCAGTACTTC. The full variable domain, with the rest looked up from reference TRBV14 and TRBJ2-5, is EAGVTQFPSHSVIEKGQTVTLRCDPISGHDNLYWYRRVMGKEIKFLLHFVKESKQDESGMPNNRFLAERTGGTYSTLKVQPAELEDSGVYFCASSQEYSQETQYFGPGTRLLVL.